The rows below give T cell receptor beta chains drawn from one sample of a study of blood T cells in healthy people across ages. MiXCR, run by TCRdb on the 5' RACE reads, gives a single entry per CDR3 protein. The data contain about 930,000 distinct CDR3 sequences, under 35% of them singletons. The same sample was also used in a study of T cells of mothers and their children.

The source material was blood. These receptor sequences come from a woman aged 40 to 50 in good health. Each CDR3 is given with its conserved first and last residue. D genes are given only for firm matches. Some rows have no size entry. The others give once, few or many, or a class for an expanded clone.

cdr3_length: 14
j_call: TRBJ2-5
d_call: NA
v_call: TRBV7-2
clone_size: NA
cdr3_aa: CANSLAEYQETQYF
cdr3_nt: TGTGCCAACAGTTTAGCTGAGTACCAAGAGACCCAGTACTTC

cdr3_length: 13
j_call: TRBJ2-7
d_call: NA
v_call: TRBV6-1
clone_size: NA
cdr3_aa: CASRVGRSYEQYF
cdr3_nt: TGTGCCAGCAGAGTTGGCAGATCCTACGAGCAGTACTTC

cdr3_length: 15
j_call: TRBJ2-7
d_call: TRBD1
v_call: TRBV27
clone_size: NA
cdr3_aa: CASLPRAGGGYEQYF
cdr3_nt: TGTGCCAGCCTACCACGCGCAGGGGGTGGTTACGAGCAGTACTTC

cdr3_length: 13
j_call: TRBJ2-5
d_call: NA
v_call: TRBV7-2
clone_size: once
cdr3_aa: CASSLGLGVTQYF
cdr3_nt: TGTGCCAGCAGCTTAGGACTGGGAGTGACCCAGTACTTC

cdr3_length: 16
j_call: TRBJ2-7
d_call: NA
v_call: TRBV7-2
clone_size: NA
cdr3_aa: CASSLAGSGALYEQYF
cdr3_nt: TGTGCCAGCAGCTTAGCGGGGTCTGGGGCCCTTTACGAGCAGTACTTC

cdr3_length: 14
j_call: TRBJ1-1
d_call: TRBD1
v_call: TRBV7-9
clone_size: NA
cdr3_aa: CASSLVGTDTEAFF
cdr3_nt: TGTGCCAGCAGCTTAGTAGGGACAGACACTGAAGCTTTCTTT

cdr3_length: 16
j_call: TRBJ1-2
d_call: NA
v_call: TRBV7-3
clone_size: NA
cdr3_aa: CASSSMGGDKVHGYTF
cdr3_nt: TGTGCCAGCAGCTCCATGGGCGGGGACAAGGTCCATGGCTACACCTTC

cdr3_length: 15
j_call: TRBJ2-7
d_call: TRBD1
v_call: TRBV7-7
clone_size: few
cdr3_aa: CASSSRTGGLDEQYF
cdr3_nt: TGTGCTAGCAGCTCGAGGACAGGGGGTTTGGACGAGCAGTACTTC

cdr3_length: 16
j_call: TRBJ2-3
d_call: TRBD2
v_call: TRBV7-8
clone_size: NA
cdr3_aa: CASSLAGQRGKYTQYF
cdr3_nt: TGTGCCAGCAGCTTAGCGGGCCAGCGGGGGAAGTATACGCAGTATTTT

cdr3_length: 15
j_call: TRBJ1-5
d_call: NA
v_call: TRBV6-2/TRBV6-3
clone_size: NA
cdr3_aa: CASSYGTGSRKPQHF
cdr3_nt: TGTGCCAGCAGTTATGGGACCGGTAGCCGAAAGCCCCAGCATTTT

cdr3_length: 16
j_call: TRBJ2-1
d_call: TRBD1
v_call: TRBV24-1
clone_size: many
cdr3_aa: CATSDVGTVHHNEQFF
cdr3_nt: TGTGCCACCAGTGACGTCGGGACAGTCCATCACAATGAGCAGTTCTTC

cdr3_length: 15
j_call: TRBJ2-7
d_call: TRBD1
v_call: TRBV7-9
clone_size: many
cdr3_aa: CASTSTGGKGNEQYF
cdr3_nt: TGTGCCAGCACCTCTACAGGGGGCAAAGGGAACGAGCAGTACTTC

cdr3_length: 13
j_call: TRBJ1-2
d_call: NA
v_call: TRBV10-3
clone_size: many
cdr3_aa: CAISESQGNGYTF
cdr3_nt: TGTGCCATCAGTGAGTCGCAGGGGAATGGCTACACCTTC

cdr3_length: 13
j_call: TRBJ1-4
d_call: TRBD1
v_call: TRBV20-1
clone_size: once
cdr3_aa: CSGQVSTNEKLFF
cdr3_nt: TGCAGCGGACAGGTCTCAACTAATGAAAAACTGTTTTTT

cdr3_length: 14
j_call: TRBJ2-7
d_call: NA
v_call: TRBV10-3
clone_size: many
cdr3_aa: CAISDVDRAYEQYF
cdr3_nt: TGTGCCATCAGTGATGTAGACAGAGCCTACGAGCAGTACTTC

cdr3_length: 13
j_call: TRBJ2-3
d_call: NA
v_call: TRBV11-2
clone_size: NA
cdr3_aa: CASSLDLQDTQYF
cdr3_nt: TGTGCCAGCAGCTTAGATCTTCAAGATACGCAGTATTTT

cdr3_length: 13
j_call: TRBJ2-2
d_call: NA
v_call: TRBV7-6
clone_size: few
cdr3_aa: CASRLQGGGELFF
cdr3_nt: TGTGCCAGCAGGTTACAGGGAGGCGGGGAGCTGTTTTTT

cdr3_length: 15
j_call: TRBJ1-5
d_call: TRBD1
v_call: TRBV25-1
clone_size: many
cdr3_aa: CASSEGDRGNQPQHF
cdr3_nt: TGTGCCAGCAGTGAGGGGGACAGGGGGAATCAGCCCCAGCATTTT

cdr3_length: 16
j_call: TRBJ2-3
d_call: NA
v_call: TRBV7-7
clone_size: many
cdr3_aa: CASSLGGNPYTDTQYF
cdr3_nt: TGTGCTAGCAGCTTAGGGGGAAATCCATACACAGATACGCAGTATTTT

cdr3_length: 16
j_call: TRBJ2-3
d_call: NA
v_call: TRBV4-1
clone_size: many
cdr3_aa: CASSPLGKISTDTQYF
cdr3_nt: TGCGCCAGCAGCCCCTTAGGGAAGATATCCACAGATACGCAGTATTTT

cdr3_length: 15
j_call: TRBJ1-1
d_call: TRBD1
v_call: TRBV5-1
clone_size: NA
cdr3_aa: CASSVGQAMGTKAFF
cdr3_nt: TGCGCCAGCAGCGTTGGACAGGCGATGGGCACTAAAGCTTTCTTT

cdr3_length: 12
j_call: TRBJ2-3
d_call: NA
v_call: TRBV4-1
clone_size: many
cdr3_aa: CASSQDPDRRYF
cdr3_nt: TGCGCCAGCAGCCAAGATCCGGACCGCAGGTATTTT

cdr3_length: 16
j_call: TRBJ2-7
d_call: TRBD2
v_call: TRBV20-1
clone_size: few
cdr3_aa: CSASSSYGGRAYEQYF
cdr3_nt: TGCAGTGCTAGCAGTTCATACGGGGGGAGGGCCTACGAGCAGTACTTC

cdr3_length: 14
j_call: TRBJ2-3
d_call: NA
v_call: TRBV29-1
clone_size: few
cdr3_aa: CSVQGAAYADTQYF
cdr3_nt: TGCAGCGTCCAAGGGGCAGCGTACGCAGATACGCAGTATTTT

cdr3_length: 15
j_call: TRBJ2-5
d_call: NA
v_call: TRBV7-6
clone_size: few
cdr3_aa: CASSLGFQGRETQYF
cdr3_nt: TGTGCCAGCAGCTTAGGCTTCCAGGGACGAGAGACCCAGTACTTC

cdr3_length: 14
j_call: TRBJ1-2
d_call: TRBD1
v_call: TRBV3-1
clone_size: NA
cdr3_aa: CASSQEGTGYGYTF
cdr3_nt: TGTGCCAGCAGCCAAGAGGGGACAGGCTATGGCTACACCTTC

cdr3_length: 14
j_call: TRBJ2-1
d_call: TRBD1
v_call: TRBV27
clone_size: NA
cdr3_aa: CASSRRQGVNEQFF
cdr3_nt: TGTGCCAGCAGTCGCCGTCAGGGGGTTAATGAGCAGTTCTTC

cdr3_length: 16
j_call: TRBJ2-7
d_call: TRBD2
v_call: TRBV7-2
clone_size: NA
cdr3_aa: CASSLEAGGISGEQYF
cdr3_nt: TGTGCCAGCAGCTTAGAAGCGGGGGGCATCTCGGGCGAGCAGTACTTC

cdr3_length: 14
j_call: TRBJ1-5
d_call: NA
v_call: TRBV7-2
clone_size: many
cdr3_aa: CASSYHSSNQPQHF
cdr3_nt: TGTGCCAGCAGCTACCACAGTAGCAATCAGCCCCAGCATTTT

cdr3_length: 15
j_call: TRBJ1-1
d_call: NA
v_call: TRBV27
clone_size: NA
cdr3_aa: CASSLTTGMNTEVFF
cdr3_nt: TGTGCCAGCAGTTTGACGACGGGCATGAACACTGAAGTTTTCTTT

cdr3_length: 16
j_call: TRBJ2-3
d_call: TRBD2
v_call: TRBV4-3
clone_size: few
cdr3_aa: CASSQGASGGIDTQYF
cdr3_nt: TGCGCCAGCAGCCAAGGGGCTAGCGGGGGAATAGATACGCAGTATTTT

cdr3_length: 13
j_call: TRBJ2-2
d_call: NA
v_call: TRBV2
clone_size: NA
cdr3_aa: CASSGRLRWELFF
cdr3_nt: TGTGCCAGCAGTGGACGCCTAAGGTGGGAGCTGTTTTTT

cdr3_length: 18
j_call: TRBJ2-2
d_call: NA
v_call: TRBV7-6
clone_size: NA
cdr3_aa: CASSLALGTAANTGELFF
cdr3_nt: TGTGCCAGCAGCTTAGCGTTAGGGACGGCTGCGAACACCGGGGAGCTGTTTTTT

cdr3_length: 13
j_call: TRBJ2-1
d_call: NA
v_call: TRBV20-1
clone_size: NA
cdr3_aa: CSVRASVGLRQFF
cdr3_nt: TGCAGTGTTAGGGCCTCGGTCGGGCTCAGGCAGTTCTTC

cdr3_length: 15
j_call: TRBJ2-1
d_call: TRBD2
v_call: TRBV7-3
clone_size: many
cdr3_aa: CASSSERGGGNEQFF
cdr3_nt: TGTGCCAGCAGCTCAGAGCGGGGGGGCGGTAATGAGCAGTTCTTC

cdr3_length: 16
j_call: TRBJ2-1
d_call: TRBD2
v_call: TRBV20-1
clone_size: many
cdr3_aa: CSARPASGSLYNEQFF
cdr3_nt: TGCAGTGCTAGGCCTGCTAGCGGTTCCCTTTACAATGAGCAGTTCTTC

cdr3_length: 17
j_call: TRBJ2-7
d_call: TRBD1
v_call: TRBV20-1
clone_size: NA
cdr3_aa: CSASRGPQASGTYEQYF
cdr3_nt: TGCAGTGCTAGCAGGGGGCCCCAAGCCTCGGGAACCTACGAGCAGTACTTC

cdr3_length: 16
j_call: TRBJ2-6
d_call: NA
v_call: TRBV5-1
clone_size: NA
cdr3_aa: CASSRDSISGANVRTF
cdr3_nt: TGCGCCAGCAGCAGAGACAGCATCTCTGGGGCCAATGTCCGGACTTTC

cdr3_length: 14
j_call: TRBJ1-3
d_call: TRBD1
v_call: TRBV10-3
clone_size: NA
cdr3_aa: CAIKPGTVGNTRYF
cdr3_nt: TGTGCCATCAAGCCCGGGACAGTTGGAAACACCAGATATTTT

cdr3_length: 15
j_call: TRBJ2-1
d_call: TRBD2
v_call: TRBV20-1
clone_size: NA
cdr3_aa: CSARDTSGGAVGQFF
cdr3_nt: TGCAGTGCTAGAGATACAAGCGGGGGGGCCGTCGGGCAGTTCTTC

cdr3_length: 14
j_call: TRBJ2-7
d_call: NA
v_call: TRBV5-1
clone_size: NA
cdr3_aa: CASGTGDGYGEQYF
cdr3_nt: TGCGCCAGCGGGACGGGTGACGGATACGGCGAGCAGTACTTC

cdr3_length: 11
j_call: TRBJ1-1
d_call: TRBD1
v_call: TRBV20-1
clone_size: many
cdr3_aa: CSARRDSEAFF
cdr3_nt: TGCAGTGCTAGGAGGGACAGTGAAGCTTTCTTT

cdr3_length: 13
j_call: TRBJ1-1
d_call: NA
v_call: TRBV7-3
clone_size: many
cdr3_aa: CASSSSINTEAFF
cdr3_nt: TGTGCCAGCAGCTCGAGCATTAACACTGAAGCTTTCTTT

cdr3_length: 13
j_call: TRBJ1-2
d_call: NA
v_call: TRBV28
clone_size: NA
cdr3_aa: CASSSTPLYGYTF
cdr3_nt: TGTGCCAGCAGTTCAACCCCCCTCTATGGCTACACCTTC

cdr3_length: 16
j_call: TRBJ1-2
d_call: NA
v_call: TRBV27
clone_size: NA
cdr3_aa: CASSPPGGATNYGYTF
cdr3_nt: TGTGCCAGCAGTCCCCCCGGAGGGGCCACCAACTATGGCTACACCTTC

cdr3_length: 15
j_call: TRBJ2-3
d_call: TRBD2
v_call: TRBV5-1
clone_size: NA
cdr3_aa: CASSFSGGDTDTQYF
cdr3_nt: TGCGCCAGCAGCTTTAGCGGGGGGGACACAGATACGCAGTATTTT

cdr3_length: 16
j_call: TRBJ2-2
d_call: NA
v_call: TRBV4-1
clone_size: NA
cdr3_aa: CASSSPGQSLTGELFF
cdr3_nt: TGCGCCAGCAGTTCACCGGGACAATCGTTGACCGGGGAGCTGTTTTTT

cdr3_length: 14
j_call: TRBJ2-5
d_call: NA
v_call: TRBV5-1
clone_size: NA
cdr3_aa: CASSSVGYQETQYF
cdr3_nt: TGCGCCAGCAGCTCGGTGGGTTATCAAGAGACCCAGTACTTC

cdr3_length: 16
j_call: TRBJ1-2
d_call: NA
v_call: TRBV7-2
clone_size: many
cdr3_aa: CASSRRLGPDNYGYTF
cdr3_nt: TGTGCCAGCAGCCGTCGTCTGGGACCTGATAACTATGGCTACACCTTC